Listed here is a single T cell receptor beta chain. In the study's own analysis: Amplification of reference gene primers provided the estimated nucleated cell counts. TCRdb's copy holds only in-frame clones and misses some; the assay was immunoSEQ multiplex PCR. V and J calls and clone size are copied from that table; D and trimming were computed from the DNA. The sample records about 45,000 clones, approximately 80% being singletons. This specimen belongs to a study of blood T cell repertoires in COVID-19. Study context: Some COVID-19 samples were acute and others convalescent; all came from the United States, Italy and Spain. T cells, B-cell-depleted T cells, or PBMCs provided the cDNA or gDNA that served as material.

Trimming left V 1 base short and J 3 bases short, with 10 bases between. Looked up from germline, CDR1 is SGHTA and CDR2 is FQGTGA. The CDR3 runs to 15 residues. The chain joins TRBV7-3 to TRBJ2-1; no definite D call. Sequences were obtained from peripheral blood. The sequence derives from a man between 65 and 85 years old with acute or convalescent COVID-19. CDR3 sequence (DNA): TGTGCCAGCAGCTTAAATTTGGGCTTCTACAATGAGCAGTTCTTC. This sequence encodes CASSLNLGFYNEQFF. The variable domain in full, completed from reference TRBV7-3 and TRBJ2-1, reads GAGVSQTPSNKVTEKGKYVELRCDPISGHTALYWYRQSLGQGPEFLIYFQGTGAADDSGLPNDRFFAVRPEGSVSTLKIQRTERGDSAVYLCASSLNLGFYNEQFFGPGTRLTVL.